Included here is one T cell receptor beta chain sequence, with context. What it recognizes is unknown. Looked up from germline, CDR1 is SGHDT and CDR2 is YYEEEE. This CDR3 spans 16 amino acids. Trimming shortened V by 3 bases and J by 1 base, and 14 bases separated the two germline ends. TCRdb redid the calling of the RT-PCR reads with MiXCR, one entry per CDR3 protein. The data hold 590,000 or so distinct CDR3 sequences, with approximately 14% observed a single time. This record comes from a study of response to subunit inactivated influenza vaccine. Study-level points and caveats: Authors suggested each seasonal flu vaccination may recruit only limited numbers of new T cells.

The clonotype was recovered from a man aged 50 to 60 who received an inactivated influenza vaccine. The chain couples TRBV5-6 to TRBJ2-1, with D perhaps TRBD2 (5 bases). The sequencing used PBMCs from blood, collected less than 15 days before vaccination. The CDR3: CASSSILELSYNEQFF. The DNA of the CDR3 is TGTGCCAGCAGCTCCATACTAGAGCTATCCTACAATGAGCAGTTCTTC.